The clone carrying this T cell receptor beta chain was detected only a few times. Its antigen is not known. A much larger clone differs by one base, so this may be a read error. These data are taken from a study of read filtering for tumor transcriptome and immune sequencing. Study information: Whole-transcriptome libraries were prepared after DNase treatment. Study-wide results and caveats: RNA-seq captured clonotypes less deeply and reliably than IR-seq. This fraction held mixed bone marrow immune cells after CD138-negative sorting. Roughly 80% of IR-seq clonotypes had a single read, yet these held about 3.5% of reads.

The CDR3 contains 12 residues. The germline gives CDR1 SGHDT, CDR2 YYEEEE. From around 440 ng of RNA, a library with molecular barcoded alpha/delta and beta/gamma adaptors was made. Using its own MiXCR run on the reads, TCRdb lists one record per CDR3 protein. The sample includes about 10,000 distinct CDR3 sequences, about 15% seen only once; the top ten take less than 30%. The sequenced sample consisted of a population of CD138-negative cells sorted from bone marrow. The rearrangement links TRBV5-6 to TRBJ1-2, with no clear D. This receptor was taken from a donor older than 35 with multiple myeloma. CDR3 nucleotides: TGTGCCAGCTCCTTTGGCGGGAAGGACTACGCCTTC. Amino acids: CASSFGGKDYAF.